This T cell receptor beta chain was obtained from a study of blood T cell repertoires in COVID-19 (dated by TCRdb to about 2020). In terms of the full investigation: Collaborator samples came from the United States, Italy and Spain and covered acute and convalescent phases of COVID-19. The material from the prospective study consisted of cDNA or gDNA derived from T cells, B-cell-depleted T cells, or PBMCs. The dataset comprised deeply sampled blood TCRbeta repertoires from subjects exposed to, actively infected with, or recovered from COVID-19. The repertoires were released in a freely available public database meant as a resource for research on the immune response to SARS-CoV-2. The samples were drawn from the first 160 participants of the ongoing ImmuneRACE study and from over a thousand subjects provided by 6 global collaborators. The sample metadata nearly always contained a de-identified subject ID, COVID-19 status, age in years and sex. Where available, HLA class I and class II types were taken from metadata supplied by the sample provider and were not determined by assay-based typing.

Paper-wide results and their limitations: The quantity of clinical and demographic metadata differed by source and by participant and was supplied without curation.

The immunoSEQ Assay, a bias-controlled multiplex PCR, was used to amplify TCRbeta CDR3 regions from genomic DNA. The paper's processing steps were these. Within the assay, amplification of reference gene primers was used to estimate how many nucleated cells each sample contained. To quantify the absolute abundance of each unique TCRbeta CDR3 rearrangement, sequence reads were collapsed and filtered. Productive Simpson clonality was computed per sample as the square root of Simpson's diversity index over productive rearrangements. TCRdb mirrors the immuneACCESS table, restricted to in-frame sequences. Some clones are absent from its copies; in checked studies, under half trace to an unresolved V gene, and the reason for the others is unknown. That table is the source of V, J and clone size, and D and trimming were worked out from the DNA. The sample contains over 50,000 clones, roughly 72% of them found a single time. The top ten clonotypes cover around 5.1% of the sample.

V loses 10 bases of germline sequence and J loses 1 base, and the interval between the two ends is 18 bases. Looking up the germline V gene (reference sequence) yields CDR1 LNHDA and CDR2 SQIVND. CDR3 length: 15 amino acids, cysteine to phenylalanine. The DNA shown is the 45-base CDR3, in frame from base 1. At one collaborating source in Seattle, patients were enrolled during active infection and were followed longitudinally through the course of disease. Whole blood was collected in K2EDTA tubes by collaborating institutions according to the institutions' own protocols. For TCRbeta analysis, collaborators shipped samples in one of three forms: frozen whole blood, isolated PBMCs, or DNA extracted from either of those sample types. This clone came up a few times. Its specific antigen is unknown. No base quality information exists; no much larger clone differs at one position.

Sequencing input: peripheral blood. This receptor was obtained from a woman in her seventies with COVID-19, enrolled during active disease. The chain links TRBV19 with TRBJ2-3, with a weak D call of TRBD2 (6 bases match). The DNA reads TGTGCCATCCGGTGGAGGGGCGCCCGCACAGATACGCAGTATTTT. The resulting protein is CAIRWRGARTDTQYF.